A selection of T cell receptor beta chains follows, all from one sample in a study of OX40 agonist ivuxolimab in advanced cancers. The repertoire was sequenced with immunoSEQ multiplex PCR; TCRdb's copy has only in-frame clones and lacks some. The sample includes some 35,000 clones, 82% seen only once; the top ten take about 25%. Material: CD4+ or CD8+ T cells sorted from blood, obtained in a trial of the OX40 agonist ivuxolimab. The receptor set was obtained from an adult with an advanced solid tumor such as melanoma, head and neck, liver or kidney cancer. Each CDR3 is given with its conserved first and last residue. Each record gives: D gene, clone size, V gene, J gene, CDR3 protein, CDR3 DNA. A D gene is named only where the DNA matches it firmly. Expanded clones are given a class, and other clones once, few, many or no size at all.

.	.	TRBV7-3	TRBJ2-5	CASSLGGLETQYF	TGTGCCAGCAGCTTGGGTGGGCTCGAGACCCAGTACTTC
TRBD1	.	TRBV14	TRBJ2-1	CASSQLTGASTNEQFF	TGTGCCAGCAGCCAGCTGACAGGGGCTTCGACCAATGAGCAGTTCTTC
TRBD2	.	TRBV6-5	TRBJ2-7	CASSPGLGGNEQYF	TGTGCCAGCAGCCCGGGACTAGGGGGGAACGAGCAGTACTTC
TRBD1	.	TRBV10-3	TRBJ1-1	CAISYKLQGAHTEAFF	TGTGCCATCAGTTACAAACTACAGGGGGCCCACACTGAAGCTTTCTTT
.	medium-sized	TRBV5-8	TRBJ1-5	CASSLAGDGQPQHF	TGTGCCAGCAGCTTGGCCGGGGACGGTCAGCCCCAGCATTTT
.	.	TRBV27	TRBJ1-5	CASSPLGGGSQPQHF	TGTGCCAGCAGTCCCCTGGGGGGCGGGAGTCAGCCCCAGCATTTT
.	.	TRBV9	TRBJ2-3	CASSWGTDTQYF	TGTGCCAGCAGCTGGGGGACAGATACGCAGTATTTT
TRBD2	once	TRBV4-3	TRBJ2-2	CASSHYVAGDGTGELFF	TGCGCCAGCAGCCATTACGTAGCGGGGGATGGCACCGGGGAGCTGTTTTTT
.	once	TRBV27	TRBJ2-1	CASSLPDEGGLASYNEQFF	TGTGCCAGCAGTCTCCCCGACGAGGGAGGTTTAGCGTCCTACAATGAGCAGTTCTTC
.	.	TRBV7-9	TRBJ2-1	CASSLSGGMGEQFF	TGTGCCAGCAGCTTATCTGGCGGGATGGGGGAGCAGTTCTTC
TRBD1	.	TRBV10-1	TRBJ2-3	CASSARDSWTDTQYF	TGCGCCAGCAGTGCACGGGACAGTTGGACAGATACGCAGTATTTT
TRBD2	once	TRBV7-3	TRBJ2-3	CASTAGGSSTDTQYF	TGTGCCAGCACTGCGGGGGGTTCTAGCACAGATACGCAGTATTTT